This is a list of T cell receptor beta chains from one sample in a study of cytomegalovirus exposure and HLA in healthy donors. TCRdb's copy holds only in-frame clones and misses some; the assay was immunoSEQ multiplex PCR. The table includes 300,000 or so clones, roughly 87% detected once. The sample was PBMCs. The receptor set was obtained from a young man in good health and CMV-seronegative. The CDR3 runs from the conserved cysteine through the conserved F or W. Each record gives: D gene, V gene, clone size, J gene, CDR3 protein, CDR3 DNA. A D gene is named only where the DNA matches it firmly. Size is omitted from some rows. Given values are once, few, many or a class for expanded clones.

d_call: .; v_call: TRBV10-3; clone_size: .; j_call: TRBJ2-5; cdr3_aa: CAISERTAQETQYF; cdr3_nt: TGTGCCATCAGTGAGAGGACAGCTCAAGAGACCCAGTACTTC
d_call: TRBD1; v_call: TRBV18; clone_size: .; j_call: TRBJ2-7; cdr3_aa: CASSPTGIEQYF; cdr3_nt: TGTGCCAGCTCACCGACAGGGATCGAGCAGTACTTC
d_call: TRBD1; v_call: TRBV6-1; clone_size: .; j_call: TRBJ1-6; cdr3_aa: CASSEDRGHSPLHF; cdr3_nt: TGTGCCAGCAGTGAGGACAGGGGGCATTCACCCCTCCACTTT
d_call: .; v_call: TRBV7-9; clone_size: .; j_call: TRBJ1-4; cdr3_aa: CASSLGGRQGQEKLFF; cdr3_nt: TGTGCCAGCAGCTTAGGGGGCCGGCAGGGCCAAGAAAAACTGTTTTTT
d_call: .; v_call: TRBV5-1; clone_size: .; j_call: TRBJ2-5; cdr3_aa: CASSFLGPETQYF; cdr3_nt: TGCGCCAGCAGTTTTCTCGGTCCGGAGACCCAGTACTTC
d_call: TRBD1; v_call: TRBV19; clone_size: .; j_call: TRBJ1-4; cdr3_aa: CASSMGTGGEKLFF; cdr3_nt: TGTGCCAGTAGTATGGGGACAGGGGGAGAAAAACTGTTTTTT
d_call: TRBD1; v_call: TRBV27; clone_size: .; j_call: TRBJ2-1; cdr3_aa: CASSITGTGGYNEQFF; cdr3_nt: TGTGCCAGCAGTATAACTGGGACAGGGGGATACAATGAGCAGTTCTTC
d_call: .; v_call: TRBV6-5; clone_size: once; j_call: TRBJ2-5; cdr3_aa: CASSPGGQETQYF; cdr3_nt: TGTGCCAGCAGTCCCGGGGGCCAAGAGACCCAGTACTTC
d_call: TRBD1; v_call: TRBV11-2; clone_size: .; j_call: TRBJ2-1; cdr3_aa: CASSLLPGTGTNEQFF; cdr3_nt: TGTGCCAGCAGCTTACTGCCCGGGACAGGGACCAATGAGCAGTTCTTC
d_call: .; v_call: TRBV10-2; clone_size: .; j_call: TRBJ2-7; cdr3_aa: CASRPPTGAGGEQYF; cdr3_nt: TGCGCCAGCCGCCCCCCGACAGGCGCGGGCGGCGAGCAGTACTTC
d_call: TRBD1; v_call: TRBV6-1; clone_size: .; j_call: TRBJ1-2; cdr3_aa: CASTTDRGSPRYTF; cdr3_nt: TGTGCCAGCACGACAGACAGGGGGTCCCCTCGCTACACCTTC
d_call: TRBD1; v_call: TRBV5-6; clone_size: .; j_call: TRBJ2-5; cdr3_aa: CASSWDREQETQYF; cdr3_nt: TGTGCCAGCAGCTGGGACAGGGAGCAGGAGACCCAGTACTTC
d_call: .; v_call: TRBV7-9; clone_size: .; j_call: TRBJ2-2; cdr3_aa: CASSLAESTGELFF; cdr3_nt: TGTGCCAGCAGCTTAGCCGAGAGCACCGGGGAGCTGTTTTTT
d_call: .; v_call: TRBV6-5; clone_size: .; j_call: TRBJ1-2; cdr3_aa: CASSATGPYYGYTF; cdr3_nt: TGTGCCAGCAGTGCGACAGGTCCTTACTATGGCTACACCTTC
d_call: .; v_call: TRBV7-2; clone_size: once; j_call: TRBJ2-3; cdr3_aa: CASVNTDTQYF; cdr3_nt: TGTGCCAGCGTAAACACAGATACGCAGTATTTT